A selection of T cell receptor beta chains follows, all from one sample in a study of T-cell memory formation after mild COVID-19. TCRdb reanalysed the 5' RACE reads using MiXCR and keeps one entry per CDR3 protein. The table shows some 300,000 distinct CDR3 sequences, with around a fifth occurring only once. The sample consisted of PBMCs or a T cell subset sorted from them (not recorded which). The origin of the receptors is a man between 18 and 35 years old who had mild COVID-19 (a few samples of this study predate the infection). Cell type and time point are not known. Each CDR3 is given with its conserved first and last residue. A D gene is named only where the DNA matches it firmly. Where a row states a size, it is once, few, many or the class of an expanded clone; other rows omit it.

>TRBJ1-1|NA|TRBV6-5|once
CASSYIRGEAFF
TGTGCCAGCAGTTACATTAGGGGTGAAGCTTTCTTT
>TRBJ2-3|TRBD2|TRBV15|NA
CATSAGLVGADTQYF
TGTGCCACCAGCGCCGGACTAGTGGGGGCAGATACGCAGTATTTT
>TRBJ1-5|NA|TRBV21-1|few
CASSKAVGSQPQHF
TGTGCCAGCAGCAAAGCGGTGGGGAGTCAGCCCCAGCATTTT
>TRBJ2-3|NA|TRBV11-2|NA
CASSLSLASDTQYF
TGTGCCAGCAGCTTGAGCCTAGCATCAGATACGCAGTATTTT
>TRBJ2-3|TRBD2|TRBV27|NA
CASSWDSQGGREYF
TGTGCCAGCAGTTGGGACTCCCAGGGAGGGCGCGAGTATTTT
>TRBJ1-3|NA|TRBV7-2|NA
CASSLATVKSGNTIYF
TGTGCCAGCAGCTTAGCGACAGTAAAGTCTGGAAACACCATATATTTT
>TRBJ2-5|NA|TRBV29-1|NA
CSGLTGGETQYF
TGCAGCGGACTGACAGGTGGAGAGACCCAGTACTTC
>TRBJ1-1|NA|TRBV2|few
CASSVGGGGTEAFF
TGTGCCAGCAGTGTGGGAGGGGGGGGCACTGAAGCTTTCTTT
>TRBJ1-1|NA|TRBV4-1|NA
CASSPSLGTDTEAFF
TGCGCCAGCAGCCCCTCCCTTGGGACGGACACTGAAGCTTTCTTT
>TRBJ1-5|NA|TRBV6-2/TRBV6-3|few
CASSDRRNQPQHF
TGTGCCAGCAGTGACAGACGCAATCAGCCCCAGCATTTT
>TRBJ1-2|NA|TRBV11-2|few
CASSLDLGRYGYTF
TGTGCCAGCAGCTTAGATCTAGGGCGGTATGGCTACACCTTC
>TRBJ2-5|NA|TRBV5-1|once
CASTSLARERGETQYF
TGCGCCAGCACATCCCTGGCTAGGGAAAGAGGAGAGACCCAGTACTTC
>TRBJ2-2|TRBD1|TRBV11-3|few
CASSSIPGTGGSGELFF
TGTGCCAGCAGCTCTATTCCCGGGACAGGGGGCTCCGGGGAGCTGTTTTTT
>TRBJ1-1|NA|TRBV18|NA
CASSQGESGTEAFF
TGTGCCAGCTCACAGGGGGAAAGCGGCACTGAAGCTTTCTTT
>TRBJ1-6|TRBD1|TRBV4-1|few
CASSAPGQHDSPLHF
TGCGCCAGCAGCGCACCGGGACAGCATGATTCACCCCTCCACTTT
>TRBJ2-7|NA|TRBV5-1|NA
CASSSTTGPTYEQYF
TGCGCCAGCAGCTCGACGACAGGCCCTACGTACGAGCAGTACTTC
>TRBJ2-3|TRBD1|TRBV29-1|NA
CSTDRDSVYSFTDTQYF
TGCAGCACGGACCGGGACAGCGTGTACTCATTCACAGATACGCAGTATTTT
>TRBJ1-5|NA|TRBV5-1|NA
CASSLYGGDQPQHF
TGCGCCAGCAGCTTGTACGGGGGGGATCAGCCCCAGCATTTT
>TRBJ2-7|NA|TRBV20-1|NA
CSALPLRGYEQYF
TGCAGTGCCCTACCGTTACGGGGATACGAGCAGTACTTC
>TRBJ1-5|NA|TRBV28|few
CASSSQYRPQHF
TGTGCCAGCAGTTCCCAGTATCGGCCCCAGCATTTT
>TRBJ2-1|TRBD2|TRBV3-1|few
CASSQGTSMSSYNEQFF
TGTGCCAGCAGCCAAGGGACTAGCATGAGCTCCTACAATGAGCAGTTCTTC
>TRBJ2-1|NA|TRBV6-5|few
CASSYQGRDEQFF
TGTGCCAGCAGTTACCAGGGAAGGGATGAGCAGTTCTTC
>TRBJ2-1|NA|TRBV20-1|NA
CSARDGLGLDEQFF
TGCAGTGCTAGAGATGGCCTCGGGTTGGATGAGCAGTTCTTC
>TRBJ1-1|NA|TRBV5-1|NA
CSSSPRLGGPRTEAFF
TGCTCCAGCAGCCCGAGACTGGGAGGCCCCCGCACTGAAGCTTTCTTT
>TRBJ2-3|NA|TRBV6-1|few
CASSEYPLRGAAGDTQYF
TGTGCCAGCAGTGAATACCCCCTTCGGGGGGCCGCCGGAGATACGCAGTATTTT